This section outlines one T cell receptor beta chain sequence together with its context. This specimen comes from a study of blood T cell repertoires in COVID-19. On the study more broadly: Specimens from acute and convalescent COVID-19 originated in the United States, Italy and Spain.

Authors' analysis steps: It was from reference gene primer amplification that nucleated cell counts were estimated. The protocol was immunoSEQ multiplex PCR, while the TCRdb copy is restricted to in-frame clones and leaves out a portion. The V and J calls and clone size were taken over from that table, and D and trimming were inferred from the DNA. The data show about 330,000 clones, roughly 85% seen once. This CDR3 is 18 amino acids long. Germline trimming cut 4 bases from V and 0 bases from J; bases unmatched to any gene: 12. Germline CDR1 and CDR2: MGHDK and SYGVNS. V and J are TRBV25-1 and TRBJ1-1, with 9 bases aligning to TRBD1. This sequence was found in a human donor in a cohort sampled during active COVID-19. Sequencing used peripheral blood. The CDR3 protein is CASSAIIERQGVNTEAFF. Written as DNA, the CDR3 is TGTGCCAGCAGTGCAATAATCGAAAGACAGGGGGTGAACACTGAAGCTTTCTTT.